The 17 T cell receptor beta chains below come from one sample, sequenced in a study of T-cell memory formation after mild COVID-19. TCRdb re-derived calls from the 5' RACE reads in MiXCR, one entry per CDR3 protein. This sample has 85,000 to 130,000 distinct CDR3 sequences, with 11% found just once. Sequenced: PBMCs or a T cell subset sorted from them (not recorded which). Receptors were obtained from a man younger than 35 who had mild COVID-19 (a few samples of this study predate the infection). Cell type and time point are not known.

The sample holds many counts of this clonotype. This CDR3 reads CASTKPRGETQYF. In DNA form, the CDR3 reads TGTGCCAGCACCAAACCCAGGGGAGAGACCCAGTACTTC. This sequence joins TRBV7-8 and TRBJ2-5, with D possibly matching TRBD1 (6 bases). The CDR3 covers 13 residues. Trimming removed 7 bases from V and 4 bases from J, with 13 bases in between. Germline V CDR1 and CDR2: SGHVS, FQNEAQ.

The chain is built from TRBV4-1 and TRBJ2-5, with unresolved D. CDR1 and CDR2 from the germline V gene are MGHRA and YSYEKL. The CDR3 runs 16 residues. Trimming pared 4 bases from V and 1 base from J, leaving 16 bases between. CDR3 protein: CASSPHPRQVQETQYF. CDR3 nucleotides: TGCGCCAGCAGCCCCCACCCCAGGCAGGTCCAAGAGACCCAGTACTTC.

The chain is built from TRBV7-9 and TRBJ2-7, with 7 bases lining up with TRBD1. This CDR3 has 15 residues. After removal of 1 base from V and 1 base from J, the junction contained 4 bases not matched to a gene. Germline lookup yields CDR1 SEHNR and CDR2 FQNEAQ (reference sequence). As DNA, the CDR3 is TGTGCCAGCAGCTTAGGGCAGGGGGAGTCCTACGAGCAGTACTTC. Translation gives CASSLGQGESYEQYF. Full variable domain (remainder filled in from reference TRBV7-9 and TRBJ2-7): DTGVSQNPRHKITKRGQNVTFRCDPISEHNRLYWYRQTLGQGPEFLTYFQNEAQLEKSRLLSDRFSAERPKGSFSTLEIQRTEQGDSAMYLCASSLGQGESYEQYFGPGTRLTVT.

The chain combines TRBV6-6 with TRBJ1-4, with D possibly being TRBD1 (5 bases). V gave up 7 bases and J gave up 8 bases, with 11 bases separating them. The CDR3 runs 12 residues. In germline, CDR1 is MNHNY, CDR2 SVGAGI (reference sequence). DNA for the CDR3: TGTGCCAGCAACGACGAGGGGGAAAAACTGTTTTTT. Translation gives CASNDEGEKLFF.

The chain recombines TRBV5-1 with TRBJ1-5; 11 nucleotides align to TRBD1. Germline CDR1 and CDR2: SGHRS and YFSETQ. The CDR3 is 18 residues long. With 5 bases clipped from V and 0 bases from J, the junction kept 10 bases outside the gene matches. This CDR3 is CASRPGPGTGGSNQPQHF. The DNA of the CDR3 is TGCGCCAGCAGACCAGGTCCCGGGACAGGGGGTAGCAATCAGCCCCAGCATTTT.

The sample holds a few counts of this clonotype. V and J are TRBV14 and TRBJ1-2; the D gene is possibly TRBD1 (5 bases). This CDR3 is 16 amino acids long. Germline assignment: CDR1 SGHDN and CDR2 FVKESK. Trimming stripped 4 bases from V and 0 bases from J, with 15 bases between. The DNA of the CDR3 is TGTGCCAGCAGCCCACCGGGACTTTTAGCTAACTATGGCTACACCTTC. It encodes CASSPPGLLANYGYTF. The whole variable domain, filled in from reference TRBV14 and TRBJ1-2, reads EAGVTQFPSHSVIEKGQTVTLRCDPISGHDNLYWYRRVMGKEIKFLLHFVKESKQDESGMPNNRFLAERTGGTYSTLKVQPAELEDSGVYFCASSPPGLLANYGYTFGSGTRLTVV.

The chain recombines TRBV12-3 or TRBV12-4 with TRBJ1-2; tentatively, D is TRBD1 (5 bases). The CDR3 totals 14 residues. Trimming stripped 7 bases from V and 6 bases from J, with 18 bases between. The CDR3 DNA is TGTGCCAGCACTCCCGGGACGGGGCGGGATGGCTACACCTTC. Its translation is CASTPGTGRDGYTF.

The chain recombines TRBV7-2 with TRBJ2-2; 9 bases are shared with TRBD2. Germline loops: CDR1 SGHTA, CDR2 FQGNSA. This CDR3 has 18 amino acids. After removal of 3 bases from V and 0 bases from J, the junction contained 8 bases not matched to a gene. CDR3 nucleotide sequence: TGTGCCAGCAGCTTCCCGCGGGGGGGGCTGGCGAACACCGGGGAGCTGTTTTTT. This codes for CASSFPRGGLANTGELFF.

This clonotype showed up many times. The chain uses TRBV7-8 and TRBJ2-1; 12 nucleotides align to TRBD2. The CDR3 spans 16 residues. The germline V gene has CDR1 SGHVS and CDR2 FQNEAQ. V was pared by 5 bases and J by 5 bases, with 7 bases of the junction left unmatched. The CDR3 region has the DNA TGTGCCAGCAGCACCCGACTAGCGGGGGACCACAATGAGCAGTTCTTC. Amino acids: CASSTRLAGDHNEQFF.

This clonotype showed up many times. The CDR3 DNA sequence: TGTGCCAGCAGCCCAAGGGAAGGCCACTCCTACAATGAGCAGTTCTTC. Translation gives CASSPREGHSYNEQFF. This rearrangement joins TRBV7-8 to TRBJ2-1; D is ambiguous. Trimming removed 5 bases from V and 0 bases from J, with 14 bases in between. There are 16 residues in the CDR3. CDR1 and CDR2 (germline): SGHVS, FQNEAQ.

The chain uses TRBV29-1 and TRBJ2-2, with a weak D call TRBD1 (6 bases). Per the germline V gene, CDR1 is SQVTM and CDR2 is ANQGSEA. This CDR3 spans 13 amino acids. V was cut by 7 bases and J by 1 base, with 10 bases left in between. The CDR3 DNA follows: TGCAGCGCCCAGGACAGGAACACCGGGGAGCTGTTTTTT. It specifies CSAQDRNTGELFF.

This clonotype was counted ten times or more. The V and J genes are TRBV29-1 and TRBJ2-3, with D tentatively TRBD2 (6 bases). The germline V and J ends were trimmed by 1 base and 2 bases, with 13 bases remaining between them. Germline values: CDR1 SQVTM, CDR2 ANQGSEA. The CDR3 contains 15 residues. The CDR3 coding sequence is TGCAGCGTTGAAGTTGTTAGCGGCATCACAGATACGCAGTATTTT. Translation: CSVEVVSGITDTQYF.

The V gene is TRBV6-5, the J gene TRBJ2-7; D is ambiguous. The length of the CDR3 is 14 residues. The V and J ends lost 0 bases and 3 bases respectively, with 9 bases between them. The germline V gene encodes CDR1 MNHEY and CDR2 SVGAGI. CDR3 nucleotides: TGTGCCAGCAGTTACTCGAGGAGCTACTACGAGCAGTACTTC. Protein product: CASSYSRSYYEQYF.

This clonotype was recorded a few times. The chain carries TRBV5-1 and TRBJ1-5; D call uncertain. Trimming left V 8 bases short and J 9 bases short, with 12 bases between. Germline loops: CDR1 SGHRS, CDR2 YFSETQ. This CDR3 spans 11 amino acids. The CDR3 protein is CARPGARPQHF. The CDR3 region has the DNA TGCGCCAGGCCGGGAGCCAGGCCCCAGCATTTT.

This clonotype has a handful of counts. The CDR3 region is CASSLPGLGETQYF. Here the CDR3 DNA reads TGTGCCAGCAGTTTACCAGGGTTAGGCGAGACCCAGTACTTC. The chain combines TRBV12-3 or TRBV12-4 with TRBJ2-5, with TRBD1 as a possible D gene (5 bases). This CDR3 contains 14 residues. Between the trimmed V and J ends, which lost 2 bases and 5 bases, there was a span of 12 bases.

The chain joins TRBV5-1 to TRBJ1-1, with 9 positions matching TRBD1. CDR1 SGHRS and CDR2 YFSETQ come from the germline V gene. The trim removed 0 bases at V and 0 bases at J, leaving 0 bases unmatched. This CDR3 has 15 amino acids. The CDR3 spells CASSLGQGVNTEAFF. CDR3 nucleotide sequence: TGCGCCAGCAGCTTGGGACAGGGGGTGAACACTGAAGCTTTCTTT.

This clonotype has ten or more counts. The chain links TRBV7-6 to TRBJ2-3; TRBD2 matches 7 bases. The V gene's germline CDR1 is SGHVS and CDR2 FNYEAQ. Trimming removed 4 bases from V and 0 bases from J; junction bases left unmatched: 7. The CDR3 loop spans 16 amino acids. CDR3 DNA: TGTGCCAGCAGCTCCTATTCGCGGGGGAGCACAGATACGCAGTATTTT. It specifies CASSSYSRGSTDTQYF. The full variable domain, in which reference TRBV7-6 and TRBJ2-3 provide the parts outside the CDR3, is GAGVSQSPRYKVTKRGQDVALRCDPISGHVSLYWYRQALGQGPEFLTYFNYEAQQDKSGLPNDRFSAERPEGSISTLTIQRTEQRDSAMYRCASSSYSRGSTDTQYFGPGTRLTVL.